Below, one T cell receptor (beta chain) is given with its context. The sample has other DNA sequences that encode this CDR3 too. The data originate from a study of blood T cell repertoires in COVID-19. Germline CDR1 and CDR2: LNHDA and SQIVND (reference sequence). This CDR3 spans 15 amino acids. Trimming cost V 4 bases and J 4 bases; bases outside gene matches: 8. Measured with immunoSEQ multiplex PCR; TCRdb has only the in-frame clones, and not every one. The table has about 270,000 clones, approximately 82% seen once. The receptor was derived from a woman between 18 and 29 years old with acute or convalescent COVID-19. V is TRBV19 and J is TRBJ2-7; 9 bases fit TRBD1. Material for sequencing was peripheral blood. The CDR3 region has the DNA TGTGCCAGTAGTACGAGCGGGACAGGGACTTACGAGCAGTACTTC. Translation gives CASSTSGTGTYEQYF.